The 4 T cell receptor beta chains below come from one sample, sequenced in a study of ipilimumab plus nivolumab after autologous stem cell transplantation. TCRdb keeps only in-frame clones here, not all; method: immunoSEQ multiplex PCR. The sample yields roughly 40,000 clones, more than 85% seen once. The source material was PBMCs, sampled in a trial of ipilimumab plus nivolumab as post-transplant consolidation. These receptors originate from a male donor with multiple myeloma.

The V and J genes are TRBV30 and TRBJ1-2, with a tentative D call TRBD1 (5 bases). Trimming removed 0 bases from V and 6 bases from J, with 11 bases in between. This CDR3 is 13 amino acids long. Germline V lookup: CDR1 GTSNPN, CDR2 SVGIG (reference sequence). Here the CDR3 reads CAWSVGQFHGYTF. The DNA for the CDR3 is TGTGCCTGGAGTGTTGGACAATTTCATGGCTACACCTTC.

This chain links TRBV7-2 with TRBJ2-7; TRBD1 aligns across 11 bases. V gave up 5 bases and J gave up 2 bases; unmatched junction bases: 5. Germline loops: CDR1 SGHTA, CDR2 FQGNSA. CDR3 length: 15 amino acids. CDR3 amino acids: CASSPRTGGTYEQYF. The CDR3 DNA reads TGTGCCAGCAGCCCCAGGACAGGGGGCACCTACGAGCAGTACTTC.

This sequence joins TRBV7-6 and TRBJ2-7; the D call may be TRBD1 or TRBD2 (6 bases each). CDR1 SGHVS and CDR2 FNYEAQ come from the germline V gene. The length of the CDR3 is 15 residues. The V and J ends lost 0 bases and 2 bases respectively, with 11 bases between them. CDR3 DNA sequence: TGTGCCAGCAGCTTAGCAGGGGGGTTTCCCTACGAGCAGTACTTC. It yields the protein CASSLAGGFPYEQYF.

The chain has TRBV18 and TRBJ2-1; 11 bases align to TRBD2. After removal of 2 bases from V and 3 bases from J, the junction contained 3 bases not matched to a gene. Germline V CDR1 and CDR2: KGHSH, LQKENI. The CDR3 length is 16 residues. CDR3 residues: CASSPALAGDYNEQFF. DNA for the CDR3: TGTGCCAGCTCACCAGCACTAGCGGGAGACTACAATGAGCAGTTCTTC.